The clone carrying this T cell receptor (beta chain) was recorded a few times. Its antigen is as yet unknown. Every patient was affected by relapse after autologous stem cell transplantation, while exposure to brentuximab vedotin was not uniform. Complete response, partial response or progressive disease made up the best responses. V dropped 3 bases and J dropped 2 bases, with 11 bases sitting between them. Germline lookup yields CDR1 MNHNS and CDR2 SASEGT. CDR3 length equals 15 residues. The data stem from a study of PD-1 blockade in classical Hodgkin lymphoma. General study findings and limits: CD4+ TCR diversity climbed significantly by C4D1, unlike CD8+ TCR diversity. When set against healthy donors, newly diagnosed patients were reported to show lower baseline TCR diversity. Complete responders showed a baseline diversity that resembled the diversity of newly diagnosed patients.

Clones were read by immunoSEQ multiplex PCR, and TCRdb kept only the in-frame ones, dropping some. This table has around 30,000 clones, around 82% appearing once. The sequence was collected from a human donor with classical Hodgkin lymphoma. Sequencing used peripheral blood mononuclear cells (PBMCs), obtained at baseline. The genes are TRBV6-1 and TRBJ1-5; weak D call: TRBD1 (5 bases). The CDR3 DNA is TGTGCCAGCAGTGATCAGGGATCGGGCAATCAGCCCCAGCATTTT. This gives the protein CASSDQGSGNQPQHF.